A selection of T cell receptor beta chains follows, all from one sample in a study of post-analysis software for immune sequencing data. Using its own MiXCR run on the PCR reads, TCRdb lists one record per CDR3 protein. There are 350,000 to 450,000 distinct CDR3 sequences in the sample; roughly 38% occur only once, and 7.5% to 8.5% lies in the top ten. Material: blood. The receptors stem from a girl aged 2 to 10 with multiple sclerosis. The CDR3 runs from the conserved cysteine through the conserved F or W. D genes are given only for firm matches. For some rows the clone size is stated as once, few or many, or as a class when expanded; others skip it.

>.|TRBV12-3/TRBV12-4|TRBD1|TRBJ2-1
TGTGCCAGCACCTCCCAGGGGGTATACAATGGTGAGCAGTTCTTC
CASTSQGVYNGEQFF
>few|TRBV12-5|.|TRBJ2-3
TGTGCTAGTAATCCATCGGGAGTAGATACGCAGTATTTT
CASNPSGVDTQYF
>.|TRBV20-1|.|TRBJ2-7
TGCAGTGCTAGAACCCCAGCCAGGGGCCAGAACGAGCAGTACTTC
CSARTPARGQNEQYF
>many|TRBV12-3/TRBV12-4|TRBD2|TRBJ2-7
TGTGCCACAAGTCTAGCGGAGGCAACCTACGAGCAGTACTTC
CATSLAEATYEQYF
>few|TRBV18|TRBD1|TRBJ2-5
TGTGCCAGCTCACCACAGGGGGCCGGGGAGACCCAGTACTTC
CASSPQGAGETQYF
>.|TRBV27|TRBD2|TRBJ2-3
TGTGCCAGCAGTTTATCGTCCCTAGCGGGCACAGATACGCAGTATTTT
CASSLSSLAGTDTQYF
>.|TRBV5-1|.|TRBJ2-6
TGCGCCAGCAGCTTGTGGGGACCTGGGGCCAACGTCCTGACTTTC
CASSLWGPGANVLTF
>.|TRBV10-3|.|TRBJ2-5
TGTGCCATCAGTCTCTTCCCCCGGCGGCAAGAGACCCAGTACTTC
CAISLFPRRQETQYF
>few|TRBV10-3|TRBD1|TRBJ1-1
TGTGCCATACGACAGGGTTTGAACACTGAAGCTTTCTTT
CAIRQGLNTEAFF
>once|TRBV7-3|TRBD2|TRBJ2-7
TGTGCCAGCAGCTTAACAAAGACTAGCGGGAGGTACGAGCAGTACTTC
CASSLTKTSGRYEQYF
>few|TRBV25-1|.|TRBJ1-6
TGTGCCAGCAGTGAATATGACGGGCTTTCACCCCTCCACTTT
CASSEYDGLSPLHF
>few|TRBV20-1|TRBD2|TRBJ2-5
TGCAGTGCTAAACCGGGACTAGCGGGCGTCGAGACCCAGTACTTC
CSAKPGLAGVETQYF
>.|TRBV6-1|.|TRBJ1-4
TGTGCCAGCAGTCTGGCCACGGGGGCAGGATCATGGGTTGAAAAACTGTTTTTT
CASSLATGAGSWVEKLFF
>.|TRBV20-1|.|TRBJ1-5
TGCAGTGGGGCGGATAGCAATCAGCCCCAGCATTTT
CSGADSNQPQHF
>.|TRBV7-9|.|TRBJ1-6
TGTGCCAGCAGCTTAGAGTATTCCTATAATTCACCCCTCCACTTT
CASSLEYSYNSPLHF
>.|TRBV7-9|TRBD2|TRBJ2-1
TGTGCCAGCAGCTTAGTTGCAGGACTAGGGTACAATGAGCAGTTCTTC
CASSLVAGLGYNEQFF
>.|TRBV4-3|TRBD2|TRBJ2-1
TGCGCCAGCAGCCAGCGACTAGCGGCCGTTGATGGGCAGTTCTTC
CASSQRLAAVDGQFF
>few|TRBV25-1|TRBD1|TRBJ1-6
TGTGCCAGCAAGCAGGACGGGGGACAGTCACCCCTCCACTTT
CASKQDGGQSPLHF
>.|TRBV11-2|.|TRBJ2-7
TGTGCCAGCAGCATAATAATGGCGCCCTACGAGCAGTACTTC
CASSIIMAPYEQYF
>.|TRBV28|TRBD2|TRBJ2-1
TGTGCCAGCCAGCGGGAGTTCAATGAGCAGTTCTTC
CASQREFNEQFF
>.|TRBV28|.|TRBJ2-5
TGTGCCAGCAGTTTCCGGTTCCAAGAGACCCAGTACTTC
CASSFRFQETQYF